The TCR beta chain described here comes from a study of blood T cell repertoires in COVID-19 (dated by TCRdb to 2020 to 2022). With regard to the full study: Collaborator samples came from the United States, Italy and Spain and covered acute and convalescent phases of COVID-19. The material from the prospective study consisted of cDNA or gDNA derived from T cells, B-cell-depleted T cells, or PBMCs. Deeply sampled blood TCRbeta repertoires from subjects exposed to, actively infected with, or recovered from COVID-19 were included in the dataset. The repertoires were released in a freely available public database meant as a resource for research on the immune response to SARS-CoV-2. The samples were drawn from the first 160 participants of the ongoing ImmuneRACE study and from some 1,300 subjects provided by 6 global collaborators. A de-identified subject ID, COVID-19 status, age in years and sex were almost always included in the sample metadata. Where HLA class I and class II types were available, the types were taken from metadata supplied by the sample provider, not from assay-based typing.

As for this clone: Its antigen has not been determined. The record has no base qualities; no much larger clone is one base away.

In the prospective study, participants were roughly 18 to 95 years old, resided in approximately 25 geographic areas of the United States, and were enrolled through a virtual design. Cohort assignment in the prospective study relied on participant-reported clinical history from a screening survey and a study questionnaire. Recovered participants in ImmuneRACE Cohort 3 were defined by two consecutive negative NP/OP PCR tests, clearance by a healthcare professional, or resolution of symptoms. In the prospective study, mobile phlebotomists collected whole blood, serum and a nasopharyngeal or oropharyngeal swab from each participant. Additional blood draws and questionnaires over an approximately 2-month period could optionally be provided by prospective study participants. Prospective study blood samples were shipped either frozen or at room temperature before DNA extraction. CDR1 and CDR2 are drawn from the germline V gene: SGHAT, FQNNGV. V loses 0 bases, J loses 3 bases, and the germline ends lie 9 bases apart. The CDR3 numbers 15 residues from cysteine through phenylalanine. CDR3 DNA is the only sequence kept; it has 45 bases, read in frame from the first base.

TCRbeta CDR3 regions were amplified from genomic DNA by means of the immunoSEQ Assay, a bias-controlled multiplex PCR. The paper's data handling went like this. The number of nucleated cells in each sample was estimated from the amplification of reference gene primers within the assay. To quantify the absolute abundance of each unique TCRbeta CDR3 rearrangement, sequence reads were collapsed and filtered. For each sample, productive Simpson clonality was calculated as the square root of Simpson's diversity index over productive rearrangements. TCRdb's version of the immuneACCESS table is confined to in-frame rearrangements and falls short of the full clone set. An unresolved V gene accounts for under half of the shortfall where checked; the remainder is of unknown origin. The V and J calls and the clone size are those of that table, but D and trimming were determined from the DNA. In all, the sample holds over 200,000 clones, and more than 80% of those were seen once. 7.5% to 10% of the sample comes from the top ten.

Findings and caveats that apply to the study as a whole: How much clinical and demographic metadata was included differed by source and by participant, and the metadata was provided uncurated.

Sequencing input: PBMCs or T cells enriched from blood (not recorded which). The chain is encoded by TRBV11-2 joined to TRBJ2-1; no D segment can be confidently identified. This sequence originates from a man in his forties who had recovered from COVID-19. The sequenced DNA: TGTGCCAGCAGCTTAGACACTCGCCACTACAATGAGCAGTTCTTC. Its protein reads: CASSLDTRHYNEQFF.